The 8 T cell receptor beta chains given below trace back to one sample, sequenced in a study of lymphopenia after photon versus proton radiotherapy. Method: immunoSEQ multiplex PCR; TCRdb's copy keeps in-frame clones and lacks some. Of tens of thousands of clones listed, about nine tenths were seen once; the top ten hold around 9%. This specimen consisted of peripheral blood, obtained from a patient treated with proton-based radiotherapy. All receptors derive from a woman in her 70s with pancreatic cancer. Some clones in this sample may be carry-over from other donors' samples.

The rearrangement joins TRBV9 to TRBJ2-5; D is ambiguous. Germline CDR1 and CDR2: SGDLS and YYNGEE. The CDR3 runs 17 residues. The V end was cut by 0 bases, the J end by 2 bases, with 17 bases between. This chain's CDR3 is CASSVGVSNERQETQYF. The CDR3 nucleotides read TGTGCCAGCAGCGTAGGGGTCAGCAACGAAAGACAAGAGACCCAGTACTTC.

This chain uses TRBV28 with TRBJ2-3; 9 bases map to TRBD2. The germline V gene encodes CDR1 MDHEN and CDR2 SYDVKM. This CDR3 spans 15 amino acids. V was pared by 8 bases and J by 4 bases, with 10 bases of the junction left unmatched. CDR3 bases: TGTGCCAGCCGGCTAGCGGGGAGCCGGTCAGATACGCAGTATTTT. It is translated as CASRLAGSRSDTQYF.

The CDR3 DNA reads as TGTGCCAGCAGGGCCTCCATCCACCGGGAGCAGTACTTC. Translation: CASRASIHREQYF. This rearrangement joins TRBV13 to TRBJ2-7; D is unresolved. V lost 6 bases and J 7 bases, leaving 16 bases between the germline ends. CDR1 PRHDT and CDR2 FYEKMQ come from the germline V gene (reference sequence). There are 13 residues in the CDR3.

The genes are TRBV6-1 and TRBJ1-4; 8 nucleotides agree with TRBD1. Germline CDR1 is MNHNS and CDR2 is SASEGT. The CDR3 consists of 14 residues. V lost 6 bases, J lost 6 bases, and 6 bases stayed unmatched. The CDR3 reads CASSPGQGDEKLFF. The CDR3 nucleotides are TGTGCCAGCAGCCCCGGACAGGGAGATGAAAAACTGTTTTTT.

This clone was seen a few times. The CDR3 DNA sequence: TGTGCCAGCACCATTTATGAGGGGGGCACAGATACGCAGTATTTT. It yields the protein CASTIYEGGTDTQYF. The chain carries TRBV5-5 and TRBJ2-3; the D gene is possibly TRBD1 (6 bases). CDR3 length equals 15 residues. Between the trimmed V and J ends, which lost 6 bases and 1 base, there was a span of 15 bases. Germline V lookup: CDR1 SGHKS, CDR2 YYEKEE (reference sequence).

The DNA of the CDR3 is TGCGCCAGCGGTGGTGGGAACACCGGGGAGCTGTTTTTT. Its protein product is CASGGGNTGELFF. The rearrangement links TRBV10-1 to TRBJ2-2; D is uncertain. The germline V gene has CDR1 WNHNN and CDR2 SYGVQD (reference sequence). This CDR3 comprises 13 residues. Trimming pared 8 bases from V and 1 base from J, leaving 8 bases between.

This chain links TRBV6-6 with TRBJ2-5; D is ambiguous. This CDR3 comprises 11 residues. Germline CDR1 reads MNHNY; CDR2 reads SVGAGI (reference sequence). Trimming cost V 5 bases and J 4 bases, with 5 bases left between them. The CDR3 here is CASSTRETQYF. CDR3 nucleotides: TGTGCCAGCAGTACTCGAGAGACCCAGTACTTC.

The chain employs TRBV4-1 and TRBJ1-1; a weak D match, TRBD1 (6 bases). Germline V gene data show CDR1 as MGHRA and CDR2 as YSYEKL. There are 14 residues in the CDR3. V lost 5 bases to trimming and J lost 1 base, with 11 bases between them. The CDR3 reads CASSTRTENTEAFF. CDR3 nucleotides: TGCGCCAGCAGCACAAGGACAGAGAACACTGAAGCTTTCTTT.